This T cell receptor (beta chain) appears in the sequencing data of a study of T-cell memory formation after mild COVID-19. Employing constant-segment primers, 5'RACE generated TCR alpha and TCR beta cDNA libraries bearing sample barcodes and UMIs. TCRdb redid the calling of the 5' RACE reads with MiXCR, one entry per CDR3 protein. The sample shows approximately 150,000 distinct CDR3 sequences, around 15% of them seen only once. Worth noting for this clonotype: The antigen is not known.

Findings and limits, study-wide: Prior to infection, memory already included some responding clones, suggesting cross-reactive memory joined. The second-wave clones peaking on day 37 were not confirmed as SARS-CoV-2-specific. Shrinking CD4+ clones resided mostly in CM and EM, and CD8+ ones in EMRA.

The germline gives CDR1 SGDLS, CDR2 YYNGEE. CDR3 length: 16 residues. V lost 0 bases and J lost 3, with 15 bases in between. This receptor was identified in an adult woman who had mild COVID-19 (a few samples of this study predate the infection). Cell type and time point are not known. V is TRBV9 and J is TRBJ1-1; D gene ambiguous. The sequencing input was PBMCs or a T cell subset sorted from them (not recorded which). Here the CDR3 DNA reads TGTGCCAGCAGCGTAGGGTCAGGCCCGCGACACACTGAAGCTTTCTTT. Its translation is CASSVGSGPRHTEAFF.